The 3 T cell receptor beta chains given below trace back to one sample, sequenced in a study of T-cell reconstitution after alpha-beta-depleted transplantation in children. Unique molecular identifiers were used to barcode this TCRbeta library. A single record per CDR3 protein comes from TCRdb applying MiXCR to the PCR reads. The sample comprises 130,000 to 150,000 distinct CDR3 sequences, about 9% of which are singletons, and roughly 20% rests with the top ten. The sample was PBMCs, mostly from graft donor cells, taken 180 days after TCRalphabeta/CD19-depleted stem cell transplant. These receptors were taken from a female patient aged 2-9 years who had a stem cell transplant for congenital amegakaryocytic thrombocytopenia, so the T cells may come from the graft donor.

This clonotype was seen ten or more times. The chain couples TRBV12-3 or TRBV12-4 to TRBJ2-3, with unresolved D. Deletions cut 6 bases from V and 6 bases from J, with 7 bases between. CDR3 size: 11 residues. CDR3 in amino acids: CASSYEDTQYF. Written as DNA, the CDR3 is TGTGCCAGCAGCTATGAGGATACGCAGTATTTT.

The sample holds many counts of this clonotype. DNA for the CDR3: TGCAGCGTTGTCCAGGGGCGTGCCCTCTACGAGCAGTACTTC. This translates into CSVVQGRALYEQYF. This chain uses TRBV29-1 with TRBJ2-7; D is possibly TRBD1 (6 bases). V was pared by 4 bases and J by 3 bases, with 16 bases between. Per germline, CDR1 SQVTM and CDR2 ANQGSEA. The CDR3 covers 14 residues.

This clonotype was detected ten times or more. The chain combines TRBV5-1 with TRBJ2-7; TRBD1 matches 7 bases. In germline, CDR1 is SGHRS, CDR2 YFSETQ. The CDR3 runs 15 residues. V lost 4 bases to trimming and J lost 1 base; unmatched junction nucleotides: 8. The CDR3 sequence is CASSPTTGISYEQYF. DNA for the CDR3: TGCGCCAGCAGCCCCACGACAGGGATTTCCTACGAGCAGTACTTC.